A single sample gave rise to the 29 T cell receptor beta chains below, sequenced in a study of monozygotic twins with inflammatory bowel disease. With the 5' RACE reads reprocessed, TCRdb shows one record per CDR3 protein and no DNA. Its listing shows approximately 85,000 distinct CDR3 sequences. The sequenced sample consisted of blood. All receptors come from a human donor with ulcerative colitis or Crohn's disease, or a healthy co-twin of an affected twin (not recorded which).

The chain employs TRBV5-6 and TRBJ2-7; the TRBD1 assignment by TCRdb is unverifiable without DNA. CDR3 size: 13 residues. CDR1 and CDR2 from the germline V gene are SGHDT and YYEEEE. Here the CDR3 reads CASSFQGIYEQYF.

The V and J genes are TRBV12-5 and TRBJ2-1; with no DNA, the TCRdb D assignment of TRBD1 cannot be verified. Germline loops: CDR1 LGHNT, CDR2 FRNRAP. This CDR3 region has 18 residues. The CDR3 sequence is CASGSPSRGGSSYNEQFF.

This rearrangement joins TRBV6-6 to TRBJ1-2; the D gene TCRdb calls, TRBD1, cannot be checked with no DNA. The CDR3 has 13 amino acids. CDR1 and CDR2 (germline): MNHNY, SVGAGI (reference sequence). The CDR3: CASRQAPNYGYTF.

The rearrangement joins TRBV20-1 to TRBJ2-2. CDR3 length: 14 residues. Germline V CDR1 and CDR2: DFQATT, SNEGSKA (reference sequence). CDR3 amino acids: CSASSGSNTGELFF.

The chain's CDR3 is CASSGRTPSGNQPQHF. The chain employs TRBV19 and TRBJ1-5. This CDR3 is built from 16 residues. Germline assignment: CDR1 LNHDA and CDR2 SQIVND (reference sequence). Full variable domain (rest looked up from reference TRBV19 and TRBJ1-5): DGGITQSPKYLFRKEGQNVTLSCEQNLNHDAMYWYRQDPGQGLRLIYYSQIVNDFQKGDIAEGYSVSREKKESFPLTVTSAQKNPTAFYLCASSGRTPSGNQPQHFGDGTRLSIL.

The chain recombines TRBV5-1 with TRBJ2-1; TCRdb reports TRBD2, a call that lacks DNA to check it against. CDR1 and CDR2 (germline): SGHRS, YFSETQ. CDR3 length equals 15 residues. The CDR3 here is CASSLSGLSYNEQFF.

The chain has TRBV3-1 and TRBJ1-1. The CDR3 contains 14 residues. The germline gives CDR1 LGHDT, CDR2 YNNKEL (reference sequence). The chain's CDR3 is CASSYLDRNTEAFF.

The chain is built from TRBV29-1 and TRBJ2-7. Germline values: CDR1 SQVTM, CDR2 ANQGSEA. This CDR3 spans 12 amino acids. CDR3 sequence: CSVWVDSYEQYF.

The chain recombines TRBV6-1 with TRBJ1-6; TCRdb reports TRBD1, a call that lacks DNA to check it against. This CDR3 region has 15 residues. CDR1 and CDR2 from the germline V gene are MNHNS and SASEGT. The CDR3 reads CASSEIRDSYSPLHF.

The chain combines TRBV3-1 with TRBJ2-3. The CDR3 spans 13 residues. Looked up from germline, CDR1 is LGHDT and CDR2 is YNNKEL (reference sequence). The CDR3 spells CASSRQLRNTQYF.

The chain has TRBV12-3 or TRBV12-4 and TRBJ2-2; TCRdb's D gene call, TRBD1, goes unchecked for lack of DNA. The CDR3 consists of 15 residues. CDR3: CASTLGGGNTGELFF.

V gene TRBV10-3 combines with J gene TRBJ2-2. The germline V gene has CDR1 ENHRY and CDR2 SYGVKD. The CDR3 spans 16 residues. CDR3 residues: CAISKWTSSSTGELFF.

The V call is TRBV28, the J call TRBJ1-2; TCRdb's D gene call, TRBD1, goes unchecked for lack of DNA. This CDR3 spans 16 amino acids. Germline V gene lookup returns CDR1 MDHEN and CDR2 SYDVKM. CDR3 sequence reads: CASRTRTQGTAGGYTF.

CDR3 in amino acids: CASSYKTRVMSVYGYTF. The rearrangement links TRBV6-5 to TRBJ1-2; the TRBD1 assignment by TCRdb is unverifiable without DNA. Germline CDR1 reads MNHEY; CDR2 reads SVGAGI. This CDR3 has 17 amino acids.

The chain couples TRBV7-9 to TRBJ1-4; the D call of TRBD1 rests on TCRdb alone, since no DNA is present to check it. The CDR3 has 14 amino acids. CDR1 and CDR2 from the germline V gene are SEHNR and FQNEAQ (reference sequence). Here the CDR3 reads CASSPPGRNEKLFF. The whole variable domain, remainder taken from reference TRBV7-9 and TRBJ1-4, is DTGVSQNPRHKITKRGQNVTFRCDPISEHNRLYWYRQTLGQGPEFLTYFQNEAQLEKSRLLSDRFSAERPKGSFSTLEIQRTEQGDSAMYLCASSPPGRNEKLFFGSGTQLSVL.

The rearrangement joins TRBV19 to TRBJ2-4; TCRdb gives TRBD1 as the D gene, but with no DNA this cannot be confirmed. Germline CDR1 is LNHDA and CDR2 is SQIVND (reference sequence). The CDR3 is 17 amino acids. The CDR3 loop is CASSSMPQGVAKNIQYF.

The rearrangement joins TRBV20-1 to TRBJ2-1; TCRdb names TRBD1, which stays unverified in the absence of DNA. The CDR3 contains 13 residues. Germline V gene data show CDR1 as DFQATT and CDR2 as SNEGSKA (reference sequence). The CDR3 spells CSAKAGAINEQFF.

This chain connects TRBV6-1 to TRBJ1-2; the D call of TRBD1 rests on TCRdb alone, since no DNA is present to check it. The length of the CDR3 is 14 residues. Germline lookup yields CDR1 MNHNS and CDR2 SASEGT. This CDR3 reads CASRRTGSNYGYTF.

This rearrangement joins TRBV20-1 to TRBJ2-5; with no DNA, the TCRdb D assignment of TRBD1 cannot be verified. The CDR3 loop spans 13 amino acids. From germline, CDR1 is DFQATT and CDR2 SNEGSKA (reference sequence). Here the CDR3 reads CSAKTGSRETQYF.

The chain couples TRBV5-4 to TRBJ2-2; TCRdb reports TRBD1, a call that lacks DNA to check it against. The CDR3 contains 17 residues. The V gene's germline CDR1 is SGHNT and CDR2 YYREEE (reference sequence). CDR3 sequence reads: CASSIPTGGPNTGELFF.

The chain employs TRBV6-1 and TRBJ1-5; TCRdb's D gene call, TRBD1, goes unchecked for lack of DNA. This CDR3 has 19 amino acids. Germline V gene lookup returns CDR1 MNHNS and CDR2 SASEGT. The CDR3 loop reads CASSPQEGTVKYSNQPQHF.

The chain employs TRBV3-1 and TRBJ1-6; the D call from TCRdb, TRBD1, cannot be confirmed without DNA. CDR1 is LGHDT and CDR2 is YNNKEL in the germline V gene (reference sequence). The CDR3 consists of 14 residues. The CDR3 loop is CASSRQGGNSPLHF.

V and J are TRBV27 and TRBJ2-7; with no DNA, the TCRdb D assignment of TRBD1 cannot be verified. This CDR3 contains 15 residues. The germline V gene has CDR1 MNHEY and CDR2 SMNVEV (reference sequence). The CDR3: CASSTRDRGSYEQYF.

The CDR3 loop reads CSARGDRGLSTDTQYF. The V gene is TRBV20-1, the J gene TRBJ2-3; TCRdb's D gene call, TRBD1, goes unchecked for lack of DNA. CDR1 DFQATT and CDR2 SNEGSKA come from the germline V gene (reference sequence). The CDR3 spans 16 residues.

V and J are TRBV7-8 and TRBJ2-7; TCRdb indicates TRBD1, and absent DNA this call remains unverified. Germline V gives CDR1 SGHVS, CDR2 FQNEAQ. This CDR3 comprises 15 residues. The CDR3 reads CASRRGLGKGYEQYF.

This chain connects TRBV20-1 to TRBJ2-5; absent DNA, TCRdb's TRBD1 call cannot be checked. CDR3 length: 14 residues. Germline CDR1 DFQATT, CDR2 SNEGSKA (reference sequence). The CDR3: CSAREGRGGETQYF.

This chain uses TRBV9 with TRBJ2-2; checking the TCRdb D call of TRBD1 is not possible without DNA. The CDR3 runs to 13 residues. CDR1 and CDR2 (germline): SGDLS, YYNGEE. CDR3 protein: CASTGVRTGELFF.

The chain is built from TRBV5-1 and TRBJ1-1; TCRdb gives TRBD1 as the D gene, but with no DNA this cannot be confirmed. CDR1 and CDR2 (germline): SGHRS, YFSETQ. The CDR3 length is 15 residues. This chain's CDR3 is CASSGTGGRNTEAFF.

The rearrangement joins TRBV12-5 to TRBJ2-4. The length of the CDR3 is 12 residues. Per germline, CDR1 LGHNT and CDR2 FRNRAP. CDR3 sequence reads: CASGLSQDIQYF.